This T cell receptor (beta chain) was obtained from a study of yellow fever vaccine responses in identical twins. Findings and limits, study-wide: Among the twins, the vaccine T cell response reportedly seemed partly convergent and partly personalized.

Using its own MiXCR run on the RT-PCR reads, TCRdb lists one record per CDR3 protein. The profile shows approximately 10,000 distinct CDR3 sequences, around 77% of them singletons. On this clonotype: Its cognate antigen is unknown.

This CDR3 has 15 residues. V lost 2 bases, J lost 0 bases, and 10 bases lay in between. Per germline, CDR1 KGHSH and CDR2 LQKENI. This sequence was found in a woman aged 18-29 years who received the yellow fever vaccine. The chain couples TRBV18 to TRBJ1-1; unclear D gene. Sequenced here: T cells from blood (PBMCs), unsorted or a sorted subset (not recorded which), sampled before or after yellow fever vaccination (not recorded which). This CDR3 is CASSPEVKMNTEAFF. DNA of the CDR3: TGTGCCAGCTCACCAGAGGTCAAGATGAACACTGAAGCTTTCTTT.